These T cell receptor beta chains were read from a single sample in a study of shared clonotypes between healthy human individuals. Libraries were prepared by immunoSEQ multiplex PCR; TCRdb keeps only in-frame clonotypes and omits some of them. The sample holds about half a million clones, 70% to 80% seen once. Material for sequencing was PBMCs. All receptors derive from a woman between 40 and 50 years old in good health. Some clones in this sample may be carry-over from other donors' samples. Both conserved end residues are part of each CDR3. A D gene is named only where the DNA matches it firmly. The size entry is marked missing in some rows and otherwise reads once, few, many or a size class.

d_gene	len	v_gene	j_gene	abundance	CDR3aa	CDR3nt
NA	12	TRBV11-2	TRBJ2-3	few	CASSLNRDTQYF	TGTGCCAGCAGCTTAAATAGGGATACGCAGTATTTT
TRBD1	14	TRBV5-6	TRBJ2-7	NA	CAGSNRGASYEQYF	TGTGCCGGCAGCAACAGGGGCGCATCCTACGAGCAGTACTTC
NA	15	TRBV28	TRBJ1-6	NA	CASSLRSSYNSPLHF	TGTGCCAGCAGTTTACGGAGCTCCTATAATTCACCCCTCCACTTT
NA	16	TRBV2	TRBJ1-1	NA	CASSEPFGRLNTEAFF	TGTGCCAGCAGTGAACCCTTTGGGAGGTTGAACACTGAAGCTTTCTTT
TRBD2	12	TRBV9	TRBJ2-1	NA	CASSAGSGRQFF	TGTGCCAGCAGCGCGGGAAGCGGGAGACAGTTCTTC
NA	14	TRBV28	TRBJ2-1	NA	CASKGGGSYNEQFF	TGTGCCAGCAAAGGGGGGGGGTCCTACAATGAGCAGTTCTTC
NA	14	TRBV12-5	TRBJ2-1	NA	CASGLGRTGNEQFF	TGTGCTAGTGGTTTGGGCCGAACAGGGAATGAGCAGTTCTTC
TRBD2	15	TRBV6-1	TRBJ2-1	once	CASSVMAGRGNEQFF	TGTGCCAGCAGTGTGATGGCAGGGAGGGGCAATGAGCAGTTCTTC
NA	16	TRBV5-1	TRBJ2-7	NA	CASSLDDRDGAYEQYF	TGCGCCAGCAGCTTGGACGACCGGGACGGAGCCTACGAGCAGTACTTC
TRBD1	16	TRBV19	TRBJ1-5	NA	CASSGTGQRFNRPQHF	TGTGCCAGTAGTGGGACGGGACAGCGATTCAATCGGCCCCAGCATTTT
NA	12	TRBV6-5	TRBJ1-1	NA	CASSYRRGVAFF	TGTGCCAGCAGTTATCGGAGGGGGGTAGCTTTCTTT
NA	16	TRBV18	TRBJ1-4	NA	CASSPDLGQSNEKLFF	TGTGCCAGCTCACCTGATTTAGGACAGTCGAATGAAAAACTGTTTTTT
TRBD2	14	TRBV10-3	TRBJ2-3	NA	CAIRVAGGTDTQYF	TGTGCCATCAGGGTAGCGGGAGGAACAGATACGCAGTATTTT
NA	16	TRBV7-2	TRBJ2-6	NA	CASSYSSYSGANVLTF	TGTGCCAGCAGCTATTCGAGTTACTCTGGGGCCAACGTCCTGACTTTC
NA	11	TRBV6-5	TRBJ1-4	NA	CASGPGEKLFF	TGTGCCAGCGGCCCCGGGGAAAAACTGTTTTTT
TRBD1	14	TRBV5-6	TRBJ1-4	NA	CASSLRQGYEKLFF	TGTGCCAGCAGCTTGAGACAGGGTTATGAAAAACTGTTTTTT
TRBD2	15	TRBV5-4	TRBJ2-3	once	CASSKTSGSADTQYF	TGTGCCAGCAGCAAGACTAGCGGGAGTGCAGATACGCAGTATTTT
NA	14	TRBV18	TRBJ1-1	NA	CASSPPGRRAEAFF	TGTGCCAGCTCACCACCGGGCAGGCGCGCTGAAGCTTTCTTT
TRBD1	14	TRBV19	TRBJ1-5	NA	CASSKGQGDQPQHF	TGTGCCAGTAGTAAGGGACAGGGCGATCAGCCCCAGCATTTT
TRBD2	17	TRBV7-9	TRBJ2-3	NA	CASRKFPGLAGADTQYF	TGTGCCAGCAGAAAATTTCCGGGACTAGCGGGAGCAGATACGCAGTATTTT
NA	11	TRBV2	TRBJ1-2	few	CASRDKGGYTF	TGTGCCAGCAGGGACAAAGGAGGCTACACCTTC
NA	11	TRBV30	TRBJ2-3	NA	CAWSSGDTQYF	TGTGCCTGGAGTTCGGGAGATACGCAGTATTTT
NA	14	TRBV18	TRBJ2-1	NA	CASSPTRSYNEQFF	TGTGCCAGCTCACCGACTAGATCCTACAATGAGCAGTTCTTC
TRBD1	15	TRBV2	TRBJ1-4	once	CASSAQGARDEKLFF	TGTGCCAGCAGTGCTCAGGGGGCGAGAGATGAAAAACTGTTTTTT
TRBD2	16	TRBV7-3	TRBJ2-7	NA	CASSPPLAGVLREQYF	TGTGCCAGCAGCCCACCACTAGCGGGAGTTCTCAGGGAGCAGTACTTC
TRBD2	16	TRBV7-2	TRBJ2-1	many	CASSSLAGVAYNEQFF	TGTGCCAGCAGCTCGTTAGCGGGAGTGGCCTACAATGAGCAGTTCTTC
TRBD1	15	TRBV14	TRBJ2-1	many	CASTSGTGGHNEQFF	TGTGCCAGCACTTCCGGGACAGGGGGCCATAATGAGCAGTTCTTC
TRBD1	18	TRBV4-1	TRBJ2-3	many	CASSHGPKTGVRTDTQYF	TGCGCCAGCAGCCATGGGCCGAAGACAGGGGTAAGGACAGATACGCAGTATTTT
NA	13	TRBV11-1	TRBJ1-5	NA	CASSYNSNQPQHF	TGTGCCAGCAGCTATAATAGCAATCAGCCCCAGCATTTT
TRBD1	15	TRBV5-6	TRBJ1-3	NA	CASSSPTGGGNTIYF	TGTGCCAGCAGCTCTCCAACAGGGGGAGGAAACACCATATATTTT
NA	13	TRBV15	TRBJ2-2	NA	CATSRGLNGELFF	TGTGCCACCAGCAGAGGACTGAACGGGGAGCTGTTTTTT
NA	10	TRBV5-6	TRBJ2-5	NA	CASMGGTQYF	TGTGCCAGCATGGGCGGGACCCAGTACTTC
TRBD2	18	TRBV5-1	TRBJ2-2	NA	CASSFPINQLAGYTELFF	TGCGCCAGCAGCTTCCCTATTAACCAGCTAGCGGGATATACGGAGCTGTTTTTT
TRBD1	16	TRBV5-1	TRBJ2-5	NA	CASSMTGGALGETQYF	TGCGCCAGCAGCATGACAGGGGGCGCTTTGGGAGAGACCCAGTACTTC
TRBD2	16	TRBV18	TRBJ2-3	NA	CASSPRDPGRKDTQYF	TGTGCCAGCTCACCGAGGGACCCCGGGAGGAAAGATACGCAGTATTTT
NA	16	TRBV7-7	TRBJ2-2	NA	CASSPTGRWGTGELFF	TGTGCCAGCAGCCCTACAGGGCGCTGGGGCACCGGGGAGCTGTTTTTT
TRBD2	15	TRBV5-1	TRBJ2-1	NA	CASSLDSGGYNEQFF	TGCGCCAGCAGCTTGGATAGCGGGGGATACAATGAGCAGTTCTTC
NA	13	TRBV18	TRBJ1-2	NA	CASSPEKNYGYTF	TGTGCCAGCTCACCAGAGAAAAACTATGGCTACACCTTC
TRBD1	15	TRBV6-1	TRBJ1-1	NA	CASSDHGTASPEAFF	TGTGCCAGCAGTGATCATGGGACAGCCTCCCCTGAAGCTTTCTTT
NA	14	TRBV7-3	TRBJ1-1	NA	CASSLFSGNTEAFF	TGTGCCAGCAGCTTATTTAGTGGGAACACTGAAGCTTTCTTT
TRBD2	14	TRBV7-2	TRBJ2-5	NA	CASSLGAGVETQYF	TGTGCCAGCAGCTTGGGAGCGGGAGTAGAGACCCAGTACTTC
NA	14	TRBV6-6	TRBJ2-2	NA	CATRRGANTGELFF	TGTGCCACCCGAAGGGGGGCGAACACCGGGGAGCTGTTTTTT
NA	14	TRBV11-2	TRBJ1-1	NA	CASSLDGTDTEAFF	TGTGCCAGCAGCCTAGACGGGACTGACACTGAAGCTTTCTTT
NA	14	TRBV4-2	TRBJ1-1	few	CASSQIREDTEAFF	TGTGCCAGCAGCCAAATCAGGGAGGACACTGAAGCTTTCTTT
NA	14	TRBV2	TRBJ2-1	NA	CASSEQGGAPEQFF	TGTGCCAGCAGTGAACAGGGGGGGGCTCCGGAGCAGTTCTTC
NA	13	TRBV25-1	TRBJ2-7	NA	CASSAGTGREQYF	TGTGCCAGCAGTGCCGGGACGGGAAGGGAGCAGTACTTC
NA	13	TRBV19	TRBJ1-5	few	CASSTWTDQPQHF	TGTGCCAGTAGTACCTGGACGGATCAGCCCCAGCATTTT
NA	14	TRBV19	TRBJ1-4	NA	CASSRTVNNEKLFF	TGTGCCAGTAGTAGGACAGTCAATAATGAAAAACTGTTTTTT
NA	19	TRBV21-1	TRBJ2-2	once	CASSRRGDSSLRNTGELFF	TGTGCCAGCAGCAGGCGAGGGGATTCCTCGCTCAGGAACACCGGGGAGCTGTTTTTT
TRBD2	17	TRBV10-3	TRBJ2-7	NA	CAITPTIAGSERYEQYF	TGTGCCATCACCCCCACGATAGCGGGATCGGAGAGGTACGAGCAGTACTTC
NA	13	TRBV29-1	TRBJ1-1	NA	CSVEQGMNTEAFF	TGCAGCGTTGAACAGGGGATGAACACTGAAGCTTTCTTT
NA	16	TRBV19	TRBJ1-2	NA	CASSALRDFNTIGYTF	TGTGCCAGTAGTGCACTCAGGGATTTTAACACTATCGGCTACACCTTC